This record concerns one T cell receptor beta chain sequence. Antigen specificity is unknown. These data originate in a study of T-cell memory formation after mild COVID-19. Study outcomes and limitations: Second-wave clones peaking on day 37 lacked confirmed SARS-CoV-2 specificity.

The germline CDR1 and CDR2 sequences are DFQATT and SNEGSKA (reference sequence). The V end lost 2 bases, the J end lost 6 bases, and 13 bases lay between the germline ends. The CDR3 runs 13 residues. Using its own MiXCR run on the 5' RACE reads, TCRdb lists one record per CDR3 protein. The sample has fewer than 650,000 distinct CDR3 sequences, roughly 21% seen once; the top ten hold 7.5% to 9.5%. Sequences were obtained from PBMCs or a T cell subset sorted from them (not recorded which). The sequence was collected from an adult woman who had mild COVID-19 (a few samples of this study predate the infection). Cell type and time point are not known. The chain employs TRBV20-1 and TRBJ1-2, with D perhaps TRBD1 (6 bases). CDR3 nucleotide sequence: TGCAGTGCTAGAAGACAGGCCCTTGATGGCTACACCTTC. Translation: CSARRQALDGYTF.